Listed below are T cell receptor beta chains from one sample, sequenced in a study of CD8 T cells in ankylosing spondylitis. TCRdb recomputed calls from the 5' RACE reads with MiXCR, one row per CDR3 protein. This sample has 500,000 to 550,000 distinct CDR3 sequences, with about 13% found just once. Sequenced material: blood, either unsorted or a sorted T cell fraction (not recorded which). These receptor sequences come from a male donor with ankylosing spondylitis. CDR3s include the opening cysteine and the closing phenylalanine or tryptophan. Fields, in order: D gene, J gene, V gene, clone size, CDR3 protein, CDR3 DNA. The D gene is left open where the match is weak. The size of a clone is reported for some rows only, either as once, few or many, or as a class for expanded clones.

NA TRBJ2-5 TRBV7-9 many CASSLTDRKQETQYF TGTGCCAGCAGCTTAACCGACAGGAAACAAGAGACCCAGTACTTC
NA TRBJ2-1 TRBV27 few CASERNTGSYNEQFF TGTGCCAGCGAGAGGAATACCGGGTCCTACAATGAGCAGTTCTTC
NA TRBJ1-4 TRBV7-9 NA CASSPSANEKLFF TGTGCCAGCAGCCCATCGGCTAATGAAAAACTGTTTTTT
NA TRBJ1-2 TRBV7-2 many CASNRGGANYGYTF TGTGCCAGCAATAGGGGGGGGGCTAACTATGGCTACACCTTC
NA TRBJ2-5 TRBV11-3 NA CASSSRGDYQETQYF TGTGCCAGCAGCTCTAGGGGGGACTATCAAGAGACCCAGTACTTC
NA TRBJ1-6 TRBV21-1 few CASTQREGGAGSPLHF TGTGCCAGCACCCAACGTGAAGGGGGCGCAGGGTCACCCCTCCACTTT
TRBD2 TRBJ2-3 TRBV12-3/TRBV12-4 few CASCLAGRRTDTQYF TGTGCCAGCTGTCTAGCGGGAAGGAGAACAGATACGCAGTATTTT
NA TRBJ2-2 TRBV5-1 few CAPERGTGELFF TGCGCCCCCGAAAGGGGCACCGGGGAGCTGTTTTTT
TRBD1 TRBJ2-2 TRBV20-1 few CSANLQGSEINTGELFF TGCAGTGCAAATTTACAGGGGTCGGAGATAAACACCGGGGAGCTGTTTTTT
NA TRBJ1-5 TRBV3-1 NA CASSQALGGNQPQHF TGTGCCAGCAGCCAAGCGCTGGGCGGAAATCAGCCCCAGCATTTT
NA TRBJ1-2 TRBV5-1 NA CASSPGREESYGYTF TGCGCCAGCAGCCCCGGACGGGAAGAATCTTATGGCTACACCTTC
NA TRBJ1-1 TRBV7-2 NA CASSSRTQPMNTEAFF TGTGCCAGCAGCTCCCGGACCCAACCCATGAACACTGAAGCTTTCTTT
NA TRBJ2-3 TRBV5-4 few CASSFGRGFTDTQYF TGTGCCAGCAGCTTTGGAAGGGGATTCACAGATACGCAGTATTTT
TRBD1 TRBJ2-5 TRBV5-1 NA CASSSAGTGGETQYF TGCGCCAGCAGCTCCGCCGGAACAGGGGGAGAGACCCAGTACTTC
NA TRBJ2-1 TRBV19 few CASSIKGVYNEQFF TGTGCCAGTAGTATTAAGGGCGTGTACAATGAGCAGTTCTTC
TRBD1 TRBJ2-1 TRBV24-1 NA CATSDTLGQGYEQFF TGTGCCACCAGTGATACCTTGGGACAGGGATATGAGCAGTTCTTC
TRBD1 TRBJ2-7 TRBV20-1 NA CSASGTGGYEQYF TGCAGTGCTAGTGGGACAGGGGGCTACGAGCAGTACTTC
NA TRBJ1-5 TRBV2 few CASNKDGISNQPQHF TGTGCCAGCAACAAGGACGGGATTAGCAATCAGCCCCAGCATTTT
NA TRBJ2-5 TRBV7-2 few CASSRPGSQETQYF TGTGCCAGCAGCCGCCCCGGGTCGCAAGAGACCCAGTACTTC
NA TRBJ2-7 TRBV9 NA CASSAGIGEHYEQYF TGTGCCAGCAGCGCCGGAATCGGGGAGCACTACGAGCAGTACTTC
TRBD2 TRBJ2-1 TRBV11-3 NA CASSFSGSGNEQFF TGTGCCAGCAGCTTTAGCGGGAGCGGCAATGAGCAGTTCTTC
TRBD2 TRBJ2-5 TRBV12-3/TRBV12-4 few CASSLTGTSGETQYF TGTGCCAGCAGTTTGACCGGGACTAGCGGAGAGACCCAGTACTTC
NA TRBJ2-3 TRBV24-1 NA CATSEGRDTDTQYF TGTGCCACCAGTGAGGGACGGGACACAGATACGCAGTATTTT
NA TRBJ2-7 TRBV20-1 NA CSAREPGSYEQYF TGCAGTGCTAGAGAACCGGGCTCCTACGAGCAGTACTTC
NA TRBJ2-1 TRBV12-3/TRBV12-4 NA CASSFPANEQFF TGTGCCAGCAGTTTCCCGGCCAATGAGCAGTTCTTC
NA TRBJ2-3 TRBV19 NA CASSIPDSQDTQYF TGTGCCAGTAGTATACCCGACAGTCAAGATACGCAGTATTTT
NA TRBJ2-3 TRBV7-2 many CASSWTRDPKDTQYF TGTGCCAGCAGCTGGACCCGGGACCCCAAAGATACGCAGTATTTT
TRBD2 TRBJ2-3 TRBV20-1 NA CSARGLANPIYLTDTQYF TGCAGTGCCAGGGGACTAGCGAATCCCATCTATTTAACAGATACGCAGTATTTT
NA TRBJ1-4 TRBV6-1 NA CASREGPEKLFF TGTGCCAGCAGGGAGGGTCCGGAAAAACTGTTTTTT
NA TRBJ1-6 TRBV20-1 NA CSASGPTSNSPLHF TGCAGTGCTTCGGGGCCGACCTCAAATTCACCCCTCCACTTT
TRBD2 TRBJ2-7 TRBV2 many CASSPREGTYEQYF TGTGCCAGCAGCCCCAGGGAGGGCACCTACGAGCAGTACTTC
TRBD2 TRBJ2-2 TRBV20-1 NA CSARLAGSPGELFF TGCAGTGCTAGACTAGCGGGGAGTCCCGGGGAGCTGTTTTTT
NA TRBJ2-5 TRBV6-2/TRBV6-3 NA CASSYSGRGASQETQYF TGTGCCAGCAGTTACTCGGGGCGCGGAGCTTCCCAAGAGACCCAGTACTTC
TRBD2 TRBJ2-7 TRBV20-1 NA CSAFREGDEQYF TGCAGTGCGTTTCGGGAGGGCGACGAGCAGTACTTC
NA TRBJ2-3 TRBV5-1 once CASSQEWASWRDTQYF TGCGCCAGCAGCCAAGAATGGGCTAGCTGGAGAGATACGCAGTATTTT
NA TRBJ1-2 TRBV7-9 few CASSLGAGHGYTF TGTGCCAGCAGCTTAGGGGCAGGGCATGGCTACACCTTC
TRBD2 TRBJ2-4 TRBV7-2 NA CASSLVREVGPKNIQYF TGTGCCAGCAGCTTAGTGCGGGAGGTTGGGCCCAAAAACATTCAGTACTTC
TRBD2 TRBJ2-6 TRBV7-8 few CASSLLAGVEGANVLTF TGTGCCAGCAGCTTACTAGCGGGAGTTGAGGGGGCCAACGTCCTGACTTTC
NA TRBJ1-4 TRBV24-1 NA CATSDSYGPGEKLFF TGTGCCACCAGTGATTCCTATGGGCCTGGGGAAAAACTGTTTTTT
TRBD1 TRBJ2-6 TRBV4-1 few CASSQDQVRTGGSGANVLTF TGCGCCAGCAGCCAAGATCAGGTTAGGACAGGGGGGTCTGGGGCCAACGTCCTGACTTTC
NA TRBJ1-5 TRBV5-1 NA CASSLGSSENQPQHF TGCGCCAGCAGCTTGGGCTCGTCTGAGAATCAGCCCCAGCATTTT
NA TRBJ2-1 TRBV20-1 NA CSAKGGQREQFF TGCAGTGCAAAGGGTGGGCAGAGGGAGCAGTTCTTC
TRBD2 TRBJ2-1 TRBV12-5 NA CASETRSGYNEQFF TGTGCTAGTGAAACTCGTAGCGGGTACAATGAGCAGTTCTTC
TRBD2 TRBJ2-7 TRBV5-1 NA CASSWGELAGGSYEQYF TGCGCCAGCAGCTGGGGGGAACTAGCGGGAGGCTCCTACGAGCAGTACTTC
NA TRBJ2-7 TRBV7-9 NA CASSLPLVEQYF TGTGCCAGCAGCTTACCGTTGGTGGAGCAGTACTTC
TRBD2 TRBJ2-1 TRBV11-2 NA CASSLRLAGVIEQFF TGTGCCAGCAGCCTTCGACTAGCGGGAGTTATTGAGCAGTTCTTC
NA TRBJ2-1 TRBV5-6 few CASSHDRSSYNEQFF TGTGCCAGCAGCCACGATCGGAGCTCCTACAATGAGCAGTTCTTC
TRBD1 TRBJ1-1 TRBV7-9 NA CASSPRGQGITEAFF TGTGCCAGCAGCCCGCGGGGACAGGGGATAACTGAAGCTTTCTTT
NA TRBJ2-6 TRBV7-9 NA CASSLADRDSGANVLTF TGTGCCAGCAGCTTAGCTGACAGAGACTCTGGGGCCAACGTCCTGACTTTC
NA TRBJ2-5 TRBV7-9 NA CASSLVMVRETQYF TGTGCCAGCAGCTTAGTGATGGTTAGAGAGACCCAGTACTTC
NA TRBJ2-1 TRBV24-1 NA CATSEQGGEQFF TGTGCCACCAGTGAGCAGGGGGGGGAGCAGTTCTTC
NA TRBJ2-5 TRBV2 few CASSEQTTGGTQYF TGTGCCAGCAGTGAGCAGACCACCGGGGGGACCCAGTACTTC
NA TRBJ1-1 TRBV6-5 NA CASSYSGLMNTEAFF TGTGCCAGCAGTTACTCGGGCTTAATGAACACTGAAGCTTTCTTT